The rows below give T cell receptor beta chains drawn from one sample of a study of cytomegalovirus exposure and HLA in healthy donors. Only in-frame clones appear in the TCRdb table, and some are missing; sequencing was by immunoSEQ multiplex PCR. The table includes 85,000 to 120,000 clones, about 95% detected once. Material for sequencing was PBMCs. The origin of the receptors is a woman younger than 30 in good health and CMV-seronegative. Each CDR3 is given with its conserved first and last residue. A D gene is named only where the DNA matches it firmly. Some rows have no size entry. The others give once, few or many, or a class for an expanded clone.

>TRBJ2-7|few|TRBV25-1|.
TGTGCCAGCAGTGATTTGGGGGGATCCTACGAGCAGTACTTC
CASSDLGGSYEQYF
>TRBJ1-1|once|TRBV25-1|.
TGTGCCAGCAGTGAATTCGACAGTGGCACTGAAGCTTTCTTT
CASSEFDSGTEAFF
>TRBJ1-1|once|TRBV18|.
TGTGCCAGCTCACCATCAGGGGCGGGTTCTGAAGCTTTCTTT
CASSPSGAGSEAFF
>TRBJ2-5|.|TRBV10-3|TRBD1
TGTGCCATCAGTGAGGGGACAGGGGGAGAGACCCAGTACTTC
CAISEGTGGETQYF
>TRBJ2-3|.|TRBV7-9|TRBD2
TGTGCCAGCAGCTCCTTTTCGCGGGGGGCCTGGGGCACAGATACGCAGTATTTT
CASSSFSRGAWGTDTQYF
>TRBJ2-1|.|TRBV7-2|TRBD2
TGTGCCAGCCGATTCTCTAGCGGGACCCCCCATGAGCAGTTCTTC
CASRFSSGTPHEQFF
>TRBJ2-7|.|TRBV5-4|.
TGTGCCAGCAGCTTTACAAGGGGTTCCTACGAGCAGTACTTC
CASSFTRGSYEQYF
>TRBJ1-2|.|TRBV18|.
TGTGCCAGCTCACCATCTAGGACAGAAGGTGGCTACACCTTC
CASSPSRTEGGYTF
>TRBJ2-7|.|TRBV11-2|TRBD2
TGTGCCAGCAGCTTAGCGGGACTAGCGGGGGTGGAGCAGTACTTC
CASSLAGLAGVEQYF
>TRBJ1-2|.|TRBV2|TRBD1
TGTGCCAGCAGTGAGAAGCAAGGGACAGGGGACTATGGCTACACCTTC
CASSEKQGTGDYGYTF
>TRBJ1-5|.|TRBV27|.
TGTGCCAGCAGTTCGGACACTCTCGGTAATTCGCCCCAGCATTTT
CASSSDTLGNSPQHF
>TRBJ1-2|.|TRBV4-3|TRBD1
TGCGCCAGCAGCTTGACAGGGGGCAGCTATGGCTACACCTTC
CASSLTGGSYGYTF
>TRBJ2-1|.|TRBV19|.
TGTGCCAGTAGTCAAGTATTCGGAGGGACTGAGCAGTTCTTC
CASSQVFGGTEQFF
>TRBJ1-1|once|TRBV18|.
TGTGCCAGCTCACTGGTCGAGGGGAACACTGAAGCTTTCTTT
CASSLVEGNTEAFF
>TRBJ1-1|.|TRBV7-3|.
TGTGCCAGCAGCTTACTAGGCACTGAAGCTTTCTTT
CASSLLGTEAFF
>TRBJ1-6|once|TRBV2|TRBD1
TGTGCCAGCAGTGAGACAGGGGGCCGGAATTCACCCCTCCACTTT
CASSETGGRNSPLHF
>TRBJ2-7|.|TRBV6-6|TRBD2
TGTGCCAGCAGTTACCGGAATGTAGCGGGAGGGGACGAGCAGTACTTC
CASSYRNVAGGDEQYF
>TRBJ2-3|.|TRBV12-5|TRBD2
TGTGCTAGTGCCATTGGGGGGGGAGATACGCAGTATTTT
CASAIGGGDTQYF
>TRBJ1-1|once|TRBV5-1|TRBD1
TGCGCCAGCAGCAGGGGGACAGGGGATTCCACTGAAGCTTTCTTT
CASSRGTGDSTEAFF
>TRBJ1-4|.|TRBV2|TRBD1
TGTGCCAGCAGCGATACAGGGGAGCGGTCTAATGAAAAACTGTTTTTT
CASSDTGERSNEKLFF
>TRBJ2-2|.|TRBV7-6|.
TGTGCCAGCAGCTTAGTGAGGGCCGGGGAGCTGTTTTTT
CASSLVRAGELFF
>TRBJ1-1|.|TRBV30|.
TGTGCCTGGAGTGTAGGGCCGGGAGGCACTGAAGCTTTCTTT
CAWSVGPGGTEAFF
>TRBJ1-5|.|TRBV5-6|.
TGTGCCAGCAGCCTTAGACAAGCACCGAATCAGCCCCAGCATTTT
CASSLRQAPNQPQHF
>TRBJ2-1|.|TRBV19|TRBD2
TGTGCCAGTAGTGGAGGGACTAGCGGTTACAATGAGCAGTTCTTC
CASSGGTSGYNEQFF
>TRBJ2-5|.|TRBV4-1|.
TGCGCCAGCAGCCAAGACCCCGGAGTATGGGAGACCCAGTACTTC
CASSQDPGVWETQYF
>TRBJ2-3|.|TRBV7-2|TRBD1
TGTGCCAGCAGCAGGGGGCCGCTCACAGATACGCAGTATTTT
CASSRGPLTDTQYF
>TRBJ2-7|.|TRBV19|TRBD1
TGTGCCAGTAGTATAACAGGGGATGGACCCTACGAGCAGTACTTC
CASSITGDGPYEQYF
>TRBJ1-1|.|TRBV6-6|.
TGTGCCACCGGGAGGGGTCGCACTGAAGCTTTCTTT
CATGRGRTEAFF
>TRBJ2-7|.|TRBV6-1|.
TGTGCCAGCGGTTTACAGGGTACCCCAACCGAGCAGTACTTC
CASGLQGTPTEQYF
>TRBJ2-7|.|TRBV6-1|TRBD1
TGTGCCAGCACCACATTCCAGGACAGGGGGGAAGAGCAGTACTTC
CASTTFQDRGEEQYF
>TRBJ1-2|once|TRBV10-3|.
TGTGCCATCACCTTAGACGGGAACTATGGCTACACCTTC
CAITLDGNYGYTF
>TRBJ2-1|.|TRBV25-1|TRBD2
TGTGCCAACGGACTAAGGCGGGAGAGCACCTATAATGAGCAGTTCTTC
CANGLRRESTYNEQFF
>TRBJ2-3|.|TRBV2|TRBD2
TGTGCCAGCATAACGGGAGGGAGCACAGATACGCAGTATTTT
CASITGGSTDTQYF